This TCR beta chain was sequenced in a study of cytomegalovirus exposure and HLA in healthy donors. General observations from the study: In vitro work confirmed that a few CMV-associated chains recognize CMV antigens.

It was with 60 Vbeta and 13 Jbeta primers that the PCR ran. Data came from immunoSEQ multiplex PCR; TCRdb stores just in-frame clones and leaves some out. Here the sample spans about 200,000 clones, roughly 84% being singletons. CDR3 length: 16 amino acids. Germline lookup yields CDR1 KGHSH and CDR2 LQKENI. The trim removed 3 bases at V and 4 bases at J, leaving 7 bases unmatched. This clone was observed once. What it binds is not known. The chain employs TRBV18 and TRBJ1-4; 8 bases align to TRBD1. The material sequenced was PBMCs. The receptor's source is a girl aged 5 to 17 in good health and CMV-seronegative. The CDR3 nucleotides are TGTGCCAGCTCACCGGGACAGGCCGTGCTTAATGAAAAACTGTTTTTT. Translating it yields CASSPGQAVLNEKLFF. Using reference TRBV18 and TRBJ1-4 for the parts outside the CDR3, the full variable domain is NAGVMQNPRHLVRRRGQEARLRCSPMKGHSHVYWYRQLPEEGLKFMVYLQKENIIDESGMPKERFSAEFPKEGPSILRIQQVVRGDSAAYFCASSPGQAVLNEKLFFGSGTQLSVL.